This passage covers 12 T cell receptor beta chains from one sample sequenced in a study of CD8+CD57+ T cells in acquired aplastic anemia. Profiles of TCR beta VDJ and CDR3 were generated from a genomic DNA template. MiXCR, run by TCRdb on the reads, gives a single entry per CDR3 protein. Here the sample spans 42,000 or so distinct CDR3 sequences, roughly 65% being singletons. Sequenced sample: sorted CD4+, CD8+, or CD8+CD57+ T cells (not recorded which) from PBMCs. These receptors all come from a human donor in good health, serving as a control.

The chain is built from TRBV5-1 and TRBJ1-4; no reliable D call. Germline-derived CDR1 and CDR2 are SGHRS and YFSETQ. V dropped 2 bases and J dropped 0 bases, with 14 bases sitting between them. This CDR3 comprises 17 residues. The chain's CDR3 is CASSFGPDQATNEKLFF. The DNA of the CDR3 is TGCGCCAGCAGCTTCGGTCCGGATCAGGCAACTAATGAAAAACTGTTTTTT. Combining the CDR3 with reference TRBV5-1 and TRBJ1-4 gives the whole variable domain KAGVTQTPRYLIKTRGQQVTLSCSPISGHRSVSWYQQTPGQGLQFLFEYFSETQRNKGNFPGRFSGRQFSNSRSEMNVSTLELGDSALYLCASSFGPDQATNEKLFFGSGTQLSVL.

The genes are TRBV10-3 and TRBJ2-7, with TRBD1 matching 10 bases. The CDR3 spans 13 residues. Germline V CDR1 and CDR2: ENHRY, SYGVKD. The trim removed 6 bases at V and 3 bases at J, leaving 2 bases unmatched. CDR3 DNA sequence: TGTGCCATCAGCGGGACAGGGGACTACGAGCAGTACTTC. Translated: CAISGTGDYEQYF.

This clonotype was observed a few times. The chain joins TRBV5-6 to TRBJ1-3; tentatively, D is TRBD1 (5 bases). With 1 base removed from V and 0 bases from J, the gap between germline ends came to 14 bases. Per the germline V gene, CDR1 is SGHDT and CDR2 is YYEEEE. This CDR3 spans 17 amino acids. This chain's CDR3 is CASSLSPGQYSGNTIYF. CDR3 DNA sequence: TGTGCCAGCAGCTTGTCTCCGGGGCAGTACTCTGGAAACACCATATATTTT.

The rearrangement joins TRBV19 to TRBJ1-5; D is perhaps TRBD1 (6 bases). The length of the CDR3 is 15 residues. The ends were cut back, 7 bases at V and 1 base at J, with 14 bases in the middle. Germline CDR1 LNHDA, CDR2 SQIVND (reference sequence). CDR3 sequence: CASKSGQISNQPQHF. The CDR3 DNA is TGTGCCAGTAAGAGCGGACAGATAAGCAATCAGCCCCAGCATTTT.

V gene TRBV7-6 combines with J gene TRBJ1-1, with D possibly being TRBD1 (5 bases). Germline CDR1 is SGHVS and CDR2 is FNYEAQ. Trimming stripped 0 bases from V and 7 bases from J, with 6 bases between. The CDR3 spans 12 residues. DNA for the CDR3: TGTGCCAGCAGCTTAGCGGACAATGAAGCTTTCTTT. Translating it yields CASSLADNEAFF.

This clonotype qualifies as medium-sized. In nucleotides, the CDR3 is TGCAGTGCTAGCCTTTTTTTTGGGACCCAGTACTTC. Its protein product is CSASLFFGTQYF. The chain carries TRBV20-1 and TRBJ2-5, with D hard to call. V lost 3 bases and J lost 7, with 12 bases in between. The CDR3 spans 12 residues. Germline CDR1 DFQATT, CDR2 SNEGSKA (reference sequence).

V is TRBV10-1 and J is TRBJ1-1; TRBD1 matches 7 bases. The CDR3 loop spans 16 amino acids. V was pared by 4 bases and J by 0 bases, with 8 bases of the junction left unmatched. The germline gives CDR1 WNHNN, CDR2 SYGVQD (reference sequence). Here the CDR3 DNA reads TGCGCCAGCAGTGGCAACCGGGACAGCATGAACACTGAAGCTTTCTTT. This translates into CASSGNRDSMNTEAFF.

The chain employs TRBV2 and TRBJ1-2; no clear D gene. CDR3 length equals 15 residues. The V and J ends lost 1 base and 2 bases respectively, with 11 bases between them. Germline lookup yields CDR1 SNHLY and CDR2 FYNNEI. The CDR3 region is CASSEGRELNYGYTF. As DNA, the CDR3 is TGTGCCAGCAGTGAAGGGCGGGAACTGAACTATGGCTACACCTTC.

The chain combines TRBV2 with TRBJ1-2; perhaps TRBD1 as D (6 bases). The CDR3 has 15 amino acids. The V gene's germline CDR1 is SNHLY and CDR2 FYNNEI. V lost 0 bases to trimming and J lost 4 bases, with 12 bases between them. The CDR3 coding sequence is TGTGCCAGCAGTGAAGCAGGAAACAGGGCCTATGGCTACACCTTC. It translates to CASSEAGNRAYGYTF.

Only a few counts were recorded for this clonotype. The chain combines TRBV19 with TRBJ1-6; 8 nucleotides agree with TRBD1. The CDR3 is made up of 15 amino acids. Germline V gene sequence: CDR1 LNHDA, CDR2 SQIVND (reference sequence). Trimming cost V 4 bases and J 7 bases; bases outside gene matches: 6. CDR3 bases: TGTGCCAGTAGTACCGGACAGGGAGCGAATTCACCCCTCCACTTT. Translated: CASSTGQGANSPLHF.

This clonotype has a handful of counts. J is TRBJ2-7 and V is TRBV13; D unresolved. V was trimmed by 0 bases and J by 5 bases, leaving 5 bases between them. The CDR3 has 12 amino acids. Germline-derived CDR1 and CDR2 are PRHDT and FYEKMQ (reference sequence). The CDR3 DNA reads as TGTGCCAGCAGCTTAGGTAGCCACGAGCAGTACTTC. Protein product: CASSLGSHEQYF.

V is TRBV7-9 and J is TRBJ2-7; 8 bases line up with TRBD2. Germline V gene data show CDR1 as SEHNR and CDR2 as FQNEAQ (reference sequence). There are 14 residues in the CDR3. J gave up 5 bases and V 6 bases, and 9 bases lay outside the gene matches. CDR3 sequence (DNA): TGTGCCAGCAGGCACTCGACTAGCGTGGACGAGCAGTACTTC. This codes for CASRHSTSVDEQYF.